This T cell receptor (beta chain) was retrieved from a study of cytomegalovirus exposure and HLA in healthy donors. Across the whole study: Tens of millions of unique TCRs from HLA-typed donors made up an early data release.

Study-level points and caveats: Fewer than 20,000 TCR beta sequences were associated with HLA alleles at 0.05 false discovery rate in a later analysis.

After removal of 5 bases from V and 0 bases from J, the junction contained 4 bases not matched to a gene. CDR1 is SEHNR, CDR2 FQNEAQ, per germline (reference sequence). The CDR3 is made up of 15 amino acids. The study ran its PCR with 60 Vbeta and 13 Jbeta primers. Measured with immunoSEQ multiplex PCR; TCRdb has only the in-frame clones, and not every one. Seen here are about 150,000 clones, roughly four fifths observed once, and the top ten hold 1.3% to 1.5%. Note on this clone: The antigen remains undetermined.

The sequenced sample consisted of PBMCs. The origin of this receptor is a man aged 18 to 29 in good health and CMV-seronegative. The chain links TRBV7-9 to TRBJ2-1; TRBD2 agrees at 7 bases. CDR3 region: CASSPRGDSYNEQFF. CDR3 nucleotide sequence: TGTGCCAGCAGCCCTCGGGGGGACTCCTACAATGAGCAGTTCTTC.